The source of this T cell receptor beta chain is a study of identical twins. The study's findings and limits: Among monozygotic twins, out-of-frame TCR alpha sharing exceeded what models predicted.

V shed 8 bases and J 6 bases; nucleotides not matched to a gene: 8. This CDR3 is 15 amino acids long. CDR1 and CDR2 (germline): SGHAT, FQDESV (reference sequence). The table lists this clonotype with a few counts. Antigen specificity is unknown. A universal primer binding site was introduced by template switching. The final cDNA contained unique molecular identifiers. A single record per CDR3 protein comes from TCRdb applying MiXCR to the 5' RACE reads. In the table there are roughly 1,500,000 distinct CDR3 sequences, about 30% of which are singletons. The chain joins TRBV11-1 to TRBJ2-1, with 12 bases identical to TRBD2. The sequence was collected from a newborn girl in good health. What was sequenced was cord blood. CDR3 sequence: CASCRLAGGSNEQFF. CDR3 DNA: TGTGCCAGCTGCCGGCTAGCGGGAGGGTCCAATGAGCAGTTCTTC.